This T cell receptor (beta chain) was captured by sequencing in a study of identical twins. Trimming shortened V by 1 base and J by 8 bases, and 14 bases separated the two germline ends. In germline, CDR1 is SGHDN, CDR2 FVKESK. This CDR3 contains 14 residues. Study conclusions and caveats: Models came in too low on out-of-frame TCR alpha sharing in monozygotic twins. With beta out-of-frame sequences, excess sharing by twins was weaker. Cross-sectional statistical analysis was relied on for the conclusions, without the same donors being followed.

TCRdb itself ran the 5' RACE reads through MiXCR, one entry per CDR3 protein. This sample has some 900,000 distinct CDR3 sequences; around 12% occur once, and the top ten carry around 1.5%. Of note for this clonotype: Its antigen is unknown.

These data also formed part of another study, on yellow fever vaccine responses in identical twins.

This clonotype was sampled from a woman younger than 35 in good health. The J gene is TRBJ1-1, the V gene TRBV14; no reliable D call. Sequencing was carried out using PBMCs. CDR3 loop: CASSQGRQTGEAFF. For the CDR3, the DNA is TGTGCCAGCAGCCAAGGTCGCCAGACGGGAGAAGCTTTCTTT.